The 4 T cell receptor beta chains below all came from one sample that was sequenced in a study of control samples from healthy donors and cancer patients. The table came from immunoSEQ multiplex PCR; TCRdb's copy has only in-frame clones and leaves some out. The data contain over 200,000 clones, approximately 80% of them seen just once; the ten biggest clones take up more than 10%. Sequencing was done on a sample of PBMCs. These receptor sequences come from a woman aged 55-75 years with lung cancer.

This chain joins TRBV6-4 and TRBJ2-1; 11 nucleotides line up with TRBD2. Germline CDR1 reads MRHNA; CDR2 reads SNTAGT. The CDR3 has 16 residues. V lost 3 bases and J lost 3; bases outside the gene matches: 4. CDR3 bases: TGTGCCAGCAGTGAACTAGCGGGAGTCATCTACAATGAGCAGTTCTTC. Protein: CASSELAGVIYNEQFF.

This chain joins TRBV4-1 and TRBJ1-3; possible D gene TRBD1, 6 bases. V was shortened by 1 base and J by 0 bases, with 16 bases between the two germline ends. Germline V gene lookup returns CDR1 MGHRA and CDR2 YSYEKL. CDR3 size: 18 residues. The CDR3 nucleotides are TGCGCCAGCAGCCAAGGTGGGGGCCGGACGGCCTCTGGAAACACCATATATTTT. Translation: CASSQGGGRTASGNTIYF.

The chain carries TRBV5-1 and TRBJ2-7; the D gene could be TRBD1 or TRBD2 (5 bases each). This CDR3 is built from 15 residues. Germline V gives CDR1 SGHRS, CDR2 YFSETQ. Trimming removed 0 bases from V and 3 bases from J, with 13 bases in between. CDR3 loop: CASSLEVGVDYEQYF. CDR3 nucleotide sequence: TGCGCCAGCAGCTTGGAGGTGGGGGTAGACTACGAGCAGTACTTC.

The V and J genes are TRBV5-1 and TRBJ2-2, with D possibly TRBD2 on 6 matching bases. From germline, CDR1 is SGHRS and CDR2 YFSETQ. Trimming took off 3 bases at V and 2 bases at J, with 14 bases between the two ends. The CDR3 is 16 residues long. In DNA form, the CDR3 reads TGCGCCAGCAGCTGGGGAGGTGGGACTAACACCGGGGAGCTGTTTTTT. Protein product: CASSWGGGTNTGELFF.